The present TCR beta chain was sequenced within a study of T cells after yellow fever vaccination. This CDR3 has 14 amino acids. V lost 5 bases and J 0 bases, leaving 12 bases between the germline ends. CDR1 and CDR2 from the germline V gene are DFQATT and SNEGSKA (reference sequence). Study findings and constraints: Booster sampling recovered most clones from primary vaccination (about 97% CD4, approximately 90% CD8). One caveat is that FACS-sorted repertoires could contain abundant clonotypes contaminating from the bulk population.

A process of 5'RACE template switching, which added a universal primer site and UMIs, was used to make TCR cDNA. TCRdb independently ran MiXCR on the 5' RACE reads; one entry per CDR3 protein. This sample yields a few hundred thousand distinct CDR3 sequences, of which 8.5% to 10% are seen a single time; about 3% belongs to the top ten. This clonotype was picked up many times. Its antigen is undetermined. The TCR was taken from a man between 18 and 35 years old who received the YFV17D yellow fever vaccine. The sequencing here drew on CD4+ T cells sorted from PBMCs, taken 5 days after the yellow fever booster vaccination. This chain joins TRBV20-1 and TRBJ2-3; maybe TRBD2 (5 bases). CDR3 coding DNA: TGCAGTGCTCCTCTGGAGGACAGCACAGATACGCAGTATTTT. Residues: CSAPLEDSTDTQYF.